Included here is one T cell receptor (beta chain) sequence, with context. Per germline, CDR1 MNHEY and CDR2 SMNVEV (reference sequence). The CDR3 has 15 residues. J gave up 4 bases and V 5 bases, and 8 bases lay outside the gene matches. Study processing details: By means of reference gene primer amplification, nucleated cell counts were estimated. Generated by immunoSEQ multiplex PCR, the TCRdb table keeps only in-frame clones and is missing some. D and trimming were read from the DNA, whereas the V and J calls and clone size are those reported in that table. The table records 99,000 or so clones, roughly 82% of them present only once. This entry belongs to a study of blood T cell repertoires in COVID-19. The wider study: In each case, the material was cDNA or gDNA derived from T cells, B-cell-depleted T cells, or PBMCs.

This rearrangement joins TRBV27 to TRBJ1-5; 7 bases line up with TRBD1. The sample taken for sequencing was peripheral blood. The receptor's source is a man aged 55 to 70 with acute or convalescent COVID-19. For the CDR3, the DNA is TGTGCCAGCAGTCTCGAGGGGGCGCGGAATCAGCCCCAGCATTTT. This translates into CASSLEGARNQPQHF.